The rows below give T cell receptor beta chains drawn from one sample of a study of blood T cell repertoires in COVID-19. Repertoires were generated with immunoSEQ multiplex PCR, while TCRdb's copy carries only in-frame clones and drops some. The sample gives roughly 210,000 clones, less than 90% of which show up once; about 1.7% is in the top ten. Sequences were obtained from peripheral blood. These receptors were collected from a man between 65 and 85 years old with acute or convalescent COVID-19. The CDR3 runs from the conserved cysteine through the conserved F or W. A D gene is named only where the DNA matches it firmly. Clone size is shown for a subset of rows, as once, few, many or a class of expanded clone.

clone_size	d_call	v_call	j_call	cdr3_aa	cdr3_nt
NA	TRBD1	TRBV9	TRBJ1-4	CASSAGGRDINEKLFF	TGTGCCAGCAGCGCAGGGGGACGGGACATCAATGAAAAACTGTTTTTT
NA	TRBD1	TRBV5-5	TRBJ2-1	CASSPTGDSYNEQFF	TGTGCCAGCAGCCCGACAGGGGACTCCTACAATGAGCAGTTCTTC
NA	TRBD1	TRBV24-1	TRBJ1-3	CATSDNTGQGPYTIYF	TGTGCCACCAGTGACAACACCGGACAGGGGCCTTACACCATATATTTT
NA	NA	TRBV19	TRBJ1-5	CASSIGGNSNQPQHF	TGTGCCAGTAGTATCGGGGGGAATAGCAATCAGCCCCAGCATTTT
once	TRBD2	TRBV6-5	TRBJ2-7	CASSQLAGGRGEQYF	TGTGCCAGCAGTCAACTAGCGGGAGGAAGGGGCGAGCAGTACTTC
NA	NA	TRBV5-4	TRBJ1-1	CASSLDQIMNTEAFF	TGTGCCAGCAGCTTGGACCAGATAATGAACACTGAAGCTTTCTTT
NA	TRBD2	TRBV5-1	TRBJ2-2	CASSPAASGTSAGELFF	TGCGCCAGCAGCCCGGCGGCTAGCGGGACTTCCGCCGGGGAGCTGTTTTTT
NA	TRBD1	TRBV6-5	TRBJ2-7	CASHRDRISYEQYF	TGTGCCAGCCACCGGGACAGGATATCCTACGAGCAGTACTTC
NA	NA	TRBV5-3	TRBJ2-6	CARSFRGLCGANVLTF	TGTGCCAGAAGCTTTAGAGGGCTGTGTGGGGCCAACGTCCTGACTTTC
NA	TRBD1	TRBV27	TRBJ1-5	CASSRTGERQPQHF	TGTGCCAGCAGTCGGACAGGGGAGAGACAGCCCCAGCATTTT
NA	TRBD1	TRBV6-5	TRBJ1-1	CASRESGQGGAEAFF	TGTGCCAGCAGGGAGAGCGGACAGGGCGGCGCTGAAGCTTTCTTT
NA	TRBD1	TRBV10-3	TRBJ1-2	CAIRGTGPNYGYTF	TGTGCCATCAGGGGGACAGGGCCTAACTATGGCTACACCTTC
once	TRBD2	TRBV3-1/TRBV3-2	TRBJ2-7	CASSLRGASGGEQYF	TGTGCCAGCAGCCTCCGGGGGGCTAGCGGGGGAGAGCAGTACTTC
NA	TRBD2	TRBV6-4	TRBJ2-1	CASSPQARTSGYNEQFF	TGTGCCAGCAGTCCTCAAGCTCGGACTAGCGGCTACAATGAGCAGTTCTTC
once	NA	TRBV6-5	TRBJ1-2	CASSPDTYGYTF	TGTGCCAGCAGTCCGGACACCTATGGCTACACCTTC
NA	NA	TRBV3-1/TRBV3-2	TRBJ2-2	CASSQRSTGLGTGELFF	TGTGCCAGCAGCCAAAGGTCCACAGGGTTAGGCACCGGGGAGCTGTTTTTT
NA	NA	TRBV11-2	TRBJ2-1	CASSLMRGNYNEQFF	TGTGCCAGCAGCTTAATGCGGGGAAATTACAATGAGCAGTTCTTC
NA	TRBD2	TRBV18	TRBJ2-3	CASSPTPTSGIGTQYF	TGTGCCAGCTCACCCACCCCGACTAGCGGGATCGGTACGCAGTATTTT
few	TRBD1	TRBV28	TRBJ2-1	CASSSPGTVYNEQFF	TGTGCCAGCAGTTCCCCCGGGACAGTCTACAATGAGCAGTTCTTC
NA	TRBD2	TRBV2	TRBJ2-7	CASSGTSGTYEQYF	TGTGCCAGCAGTGGCACTAGCGGCACCTACGAGCAGTACTTC
NA	TRBD2	TRBV19	TRBJ2-1	CASKKGTSGRDEQFF	TGTGCCAGTAAAAAGGGGACTAGCGGGAGAGATGAGCAGTTCTTC
NA	TRBD2	TRBV9	TRBJ2-5	CASSVGELAGVGETQYF	TGTGCCAGCAGCGTAGGGGAACTAGCGGGAGTAGGAGAGACCCAGTACTTC